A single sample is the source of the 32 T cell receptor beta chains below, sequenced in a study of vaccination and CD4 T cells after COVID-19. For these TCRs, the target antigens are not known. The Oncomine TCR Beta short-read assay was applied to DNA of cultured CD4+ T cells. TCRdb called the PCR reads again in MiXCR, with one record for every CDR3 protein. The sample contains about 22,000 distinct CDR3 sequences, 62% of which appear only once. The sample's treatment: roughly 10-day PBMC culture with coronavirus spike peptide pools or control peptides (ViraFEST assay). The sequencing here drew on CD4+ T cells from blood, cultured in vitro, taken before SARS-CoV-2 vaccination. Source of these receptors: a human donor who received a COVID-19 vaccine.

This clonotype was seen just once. CDR3 protein: CASSVILGPTIYF. The CDR3 coding sequence is TGTGCCAGCAGTGTGATCCTGGGGCCCACCATATATTTT. The rearrangement uses TRBV2 and TRBJ1-3; the D gene is possibly TRBD1 (5 bases). V was cut by 4 bases and J by 9 bases, with 13 bases left in between. This CDR3 is built from 13 residues. Germline CDR1 and CDR2: SNHLY and FYNNEI.

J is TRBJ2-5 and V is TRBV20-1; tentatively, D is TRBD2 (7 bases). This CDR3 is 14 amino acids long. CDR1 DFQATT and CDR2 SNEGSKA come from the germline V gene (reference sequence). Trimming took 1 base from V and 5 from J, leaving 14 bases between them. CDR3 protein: CSARVGGARETQYF. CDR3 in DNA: TGCAGTGCTAGAGTTGGGGGGGCCCGGGAGACCCAGTACTTC.

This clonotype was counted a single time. The CDR3 DNA is TGTGCCAGTAGATCTTTCCAAGATACGCAGTATTTT. Protein sequence: CASRSFQDTQYF. The J gene is TRBJ2-3, the V gene TRBV19; D gene uncertain. The CDR3 sequence is 12 residues long. Trimming shortened V by 6 bases and J by 5 bases, and 9 bases separated the two germline ends. Germline CDR1 and CDR2: LNHDA and SQIVND (reference sequence).

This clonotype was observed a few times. The CDR3 region has the DNA TGTGCCAGCAGCCTCGGCCCCACAGGGGAGCTGTTTTTT. The encoded protein is CASSLGPTGELFF. The chain couples TRBV7-9 to TRBJ2-2; D is unclear. Germline CDR1 is SEHNR and CDR2 is FQNEAQ (reference sequence). V was clipped by 5 bases and J by 8 bases, with 12 bases between them. The CDR3 spans 13 residues. The whole variable domain, remainder taken from reference TRBV7-9 and TRBJ2-2, is DTGVSQNPRHKITKRGQNVTFRCDPISEHNRLYWYRQTLGQGPEFLTYFQNEAQLEKSRLLSDRFSAERPKGSFSTLEIQRTEQGDSAMYLCASSLGPTGELFFGEGSRLTVL.

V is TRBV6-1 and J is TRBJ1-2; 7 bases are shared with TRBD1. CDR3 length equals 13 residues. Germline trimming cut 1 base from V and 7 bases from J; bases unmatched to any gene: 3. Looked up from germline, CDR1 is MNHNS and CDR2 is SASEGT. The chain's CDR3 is CASSEVTGVGYTF. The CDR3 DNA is TGTGCCAGCAGTGAAGTCACAGGGGTTGGCTACACCTTC.

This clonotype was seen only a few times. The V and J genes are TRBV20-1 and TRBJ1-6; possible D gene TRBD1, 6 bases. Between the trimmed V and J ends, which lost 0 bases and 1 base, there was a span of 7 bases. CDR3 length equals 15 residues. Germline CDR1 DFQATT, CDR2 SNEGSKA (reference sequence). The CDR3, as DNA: TGCAGTGCTAGAGAACAGGGATCCTATAATTCACCCCTCCACTTT. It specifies CSAREQGSYNSPLHF.

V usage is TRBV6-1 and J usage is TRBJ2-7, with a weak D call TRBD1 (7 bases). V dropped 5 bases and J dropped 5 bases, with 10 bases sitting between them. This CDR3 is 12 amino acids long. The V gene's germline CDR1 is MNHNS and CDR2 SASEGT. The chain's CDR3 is CASSRGTDEQYF. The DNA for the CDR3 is TGTGCCAGCAGTCGGGGGACAGACGAGCAGTACTTC.

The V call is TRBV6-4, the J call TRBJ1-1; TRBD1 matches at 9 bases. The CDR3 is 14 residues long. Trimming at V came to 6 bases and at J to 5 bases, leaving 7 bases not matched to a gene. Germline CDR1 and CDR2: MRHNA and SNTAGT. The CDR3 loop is CASSPGTGRTEAFF. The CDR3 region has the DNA TGTGCCAGCAGCCCCGGGACAGGGAGGACTGAAGCTTTCTTT.

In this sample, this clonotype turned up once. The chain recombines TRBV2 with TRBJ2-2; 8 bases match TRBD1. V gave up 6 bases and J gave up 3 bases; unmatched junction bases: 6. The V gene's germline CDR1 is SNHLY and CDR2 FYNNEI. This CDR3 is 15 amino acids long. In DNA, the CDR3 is TGTGCCAGCAGACAGACAGGGGCGTACACCGGGGAGCTGTTTTTT. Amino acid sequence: CASRQTGAYTGELFF.

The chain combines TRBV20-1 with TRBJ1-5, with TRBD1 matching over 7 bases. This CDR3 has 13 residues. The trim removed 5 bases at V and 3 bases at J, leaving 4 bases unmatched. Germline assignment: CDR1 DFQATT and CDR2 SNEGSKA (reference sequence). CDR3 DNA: TGCAGTGCTCTAGACAGGGCCAATCAGCCCCAGCATTTT. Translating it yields CSALDRANQPQHF.

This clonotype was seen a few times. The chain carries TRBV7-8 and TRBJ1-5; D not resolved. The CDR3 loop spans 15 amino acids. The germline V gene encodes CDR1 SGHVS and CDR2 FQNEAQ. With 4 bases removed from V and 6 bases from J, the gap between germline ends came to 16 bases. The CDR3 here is CASSSSRVSIQPQHF. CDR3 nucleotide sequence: TGTGCCAGCAGCTCTTCACGGGTTTCAATTCAGCCCCAGCATTTT.

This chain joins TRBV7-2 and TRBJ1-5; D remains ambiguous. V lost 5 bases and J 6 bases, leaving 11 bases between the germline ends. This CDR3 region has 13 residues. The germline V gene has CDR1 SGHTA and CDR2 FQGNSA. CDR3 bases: TGTGCCAGCAGCCCGGGATGGGGTCAGCCCCAGCATTTT. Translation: CASSPGWGQPQHF.

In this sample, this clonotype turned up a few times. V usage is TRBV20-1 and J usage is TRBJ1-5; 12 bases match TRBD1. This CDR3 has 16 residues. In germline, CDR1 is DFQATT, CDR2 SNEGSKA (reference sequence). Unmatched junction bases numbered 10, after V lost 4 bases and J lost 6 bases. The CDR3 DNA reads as TGCAGTGCTATTACGCCGGGACAGGGGGCTGGTCAGCCCCAGCATTTT. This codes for CSAITPGQGAGQPQHF.

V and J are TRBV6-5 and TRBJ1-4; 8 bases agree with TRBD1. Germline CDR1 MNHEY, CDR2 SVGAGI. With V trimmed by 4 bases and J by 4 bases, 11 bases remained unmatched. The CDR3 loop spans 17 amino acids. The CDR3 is CASSFTSRDRHNEKLFF. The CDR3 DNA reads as TGTGCCAGCAGTTTCACTTCCCGGGACAGGCATAATGAAAAACTGTTTTTT.

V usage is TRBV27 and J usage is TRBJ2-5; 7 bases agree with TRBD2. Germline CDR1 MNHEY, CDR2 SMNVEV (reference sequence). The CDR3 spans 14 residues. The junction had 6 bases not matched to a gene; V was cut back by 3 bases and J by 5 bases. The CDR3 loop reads CASSLVGTMETQYF. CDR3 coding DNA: TGTGCCAGCAGTTTGGTCGGGACTATGGAGACCCAGTACTTC.

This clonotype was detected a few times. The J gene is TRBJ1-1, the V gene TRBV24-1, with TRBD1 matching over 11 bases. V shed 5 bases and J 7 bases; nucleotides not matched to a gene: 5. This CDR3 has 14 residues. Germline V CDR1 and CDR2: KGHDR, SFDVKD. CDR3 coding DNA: TGTGCCACCAGTGGGACAGGGGGCGCAGATGAAGCTTTCTTT. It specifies CATSGTGGADEAFF.

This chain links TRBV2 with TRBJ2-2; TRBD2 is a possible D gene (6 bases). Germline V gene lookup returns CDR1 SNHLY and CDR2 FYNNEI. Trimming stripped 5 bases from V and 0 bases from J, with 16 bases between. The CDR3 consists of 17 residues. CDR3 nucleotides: TGTGCCAGCAGTAGACCAGTAACTAGCTCGAACACCGGGGAGCTGTTTTTT. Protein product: CASSRPVTSSNTGELFF.

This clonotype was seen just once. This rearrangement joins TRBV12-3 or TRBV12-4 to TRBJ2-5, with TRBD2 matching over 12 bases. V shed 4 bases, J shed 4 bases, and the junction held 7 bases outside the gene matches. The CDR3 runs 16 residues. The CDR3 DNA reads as TGTGCCAGCAGTTCGGGAACTAGCGGGGGGAGAGAGACCCAGTACTTC. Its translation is CASSSGTSGGRETQYF.

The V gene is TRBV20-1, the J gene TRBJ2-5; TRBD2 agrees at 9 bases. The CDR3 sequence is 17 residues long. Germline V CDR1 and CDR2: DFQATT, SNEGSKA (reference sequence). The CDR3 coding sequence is TGCAGCTCGGGACTGAACGCGGGGGGGAATTTCTTCGAGACCCAGTACTTC. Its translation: CSSGLNAGGNFFETQYF.

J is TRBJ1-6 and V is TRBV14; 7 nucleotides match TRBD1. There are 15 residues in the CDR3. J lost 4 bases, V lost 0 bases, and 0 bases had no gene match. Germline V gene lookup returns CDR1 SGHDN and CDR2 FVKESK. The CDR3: CASSQEGQYNSPLHF. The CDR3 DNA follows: TGTGCCAGCAGCCAAGAGGGACAGTATAATTCACCCCTCCACTTT.

CDR3 sequence: CSASGRDGATDTQYF. CDR3 nucleotide sequence: TGCAGTGCTAGTGGGAGGGACGGGGCCACAGATACGCAGTATTTT. This sequence joins TRBV20-1 and TRBJ2-3; 7 bases agree with TRBD2. Losses at the gene ends were 3 bases for V and 2 bases for J; bases not matched to a gene: 8. The germline gives CDR1 DFQATT, CDR2 SNEGSKA (reference sequence). The CDR3 length is 15 residues.

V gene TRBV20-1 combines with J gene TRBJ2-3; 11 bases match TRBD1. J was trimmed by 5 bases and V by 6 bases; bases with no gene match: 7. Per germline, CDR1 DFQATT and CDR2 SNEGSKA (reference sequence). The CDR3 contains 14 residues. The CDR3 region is CSARTGGRGDTQYF. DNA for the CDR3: TGCAGTGCAAGGACAGGGGGCAGGGGAGATACGCAGTATTTT.

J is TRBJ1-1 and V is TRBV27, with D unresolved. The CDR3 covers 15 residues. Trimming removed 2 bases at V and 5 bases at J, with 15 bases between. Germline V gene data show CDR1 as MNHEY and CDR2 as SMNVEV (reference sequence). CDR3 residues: CASSLTPLPGTEAFF. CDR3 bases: TGTGCCAGCAGTTTAACCCCTCTTCCGGGGACTGAAGCTTTCTTT.

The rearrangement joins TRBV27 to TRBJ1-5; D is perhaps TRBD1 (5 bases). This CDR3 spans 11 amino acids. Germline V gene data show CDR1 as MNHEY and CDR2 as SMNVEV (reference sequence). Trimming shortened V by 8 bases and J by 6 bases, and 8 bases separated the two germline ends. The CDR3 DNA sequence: TGTGCCAGCCGGGACGGTCAGCCCCAGCATTTT. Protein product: CASRDGQPQHF.

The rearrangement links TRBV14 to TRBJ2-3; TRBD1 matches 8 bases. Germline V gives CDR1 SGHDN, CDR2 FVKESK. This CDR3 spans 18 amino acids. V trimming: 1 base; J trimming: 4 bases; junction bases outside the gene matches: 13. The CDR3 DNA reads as TGTGCCAGCAGCCAAGTAGATTTGACAGGGGCTTACGCAGATACGCAGTATTTT. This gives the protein CASSQVDLTGAYADTQYF. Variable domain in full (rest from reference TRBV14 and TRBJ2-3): EAGVTQFPSHSVIEKGQTVTLRCDPISGHDNLYWYRRVMGKEIKFLLHFVKESKQDESGMPNNRFLAERTGGTYSTLKVQPAELEDSGVYFCASSQVDLTGAYADTQYFGPGTRLTVL.

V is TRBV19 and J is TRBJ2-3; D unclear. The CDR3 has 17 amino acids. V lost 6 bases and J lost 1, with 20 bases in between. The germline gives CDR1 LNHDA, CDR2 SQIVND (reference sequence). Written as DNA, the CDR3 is TGTGCCAGTAGCCCCGAGACCTCCGGTGGGGGCACAGATACGCAGTATTTT. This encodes CASSPETSGGGTDTQYF.

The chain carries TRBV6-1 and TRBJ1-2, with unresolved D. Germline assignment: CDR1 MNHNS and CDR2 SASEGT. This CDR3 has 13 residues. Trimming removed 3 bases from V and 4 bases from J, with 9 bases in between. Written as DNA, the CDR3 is TGTGCCAGCAGTGAGGGCTTAGGCTATGGCTACACCTTC. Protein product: CASSEGLGYGYTF.

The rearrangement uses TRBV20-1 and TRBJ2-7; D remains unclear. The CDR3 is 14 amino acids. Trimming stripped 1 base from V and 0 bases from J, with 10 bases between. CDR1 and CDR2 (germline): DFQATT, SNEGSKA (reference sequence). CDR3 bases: TGCAGTGCTAGAGGGCCCTTCGGCTCCTACGAGCAGTACTTC. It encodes CSARGPFGSYEQYF.

The CDR3 region has the DNA TGTGCCAGCAGCTTACTGGCAGGGGGCCTAGGAAACACCATATATTTT. It translates to CASSLLAGGLGNTIYF. The chain links TRBV7-9 to TRBJ1-3, with TRBD1 identical over 8 bases. The length of the CDR3 is 16 residues. Germline lookup yields CDR1 SEHNR and CDR2 FQNEAQ (reference sequence). Trimming cost V 2 bases and J 4 bases; bases outside gene matches: 7.

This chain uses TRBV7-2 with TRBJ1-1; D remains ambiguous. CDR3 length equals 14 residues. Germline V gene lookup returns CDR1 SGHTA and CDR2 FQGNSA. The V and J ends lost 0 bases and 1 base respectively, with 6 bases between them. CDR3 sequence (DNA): TGTGCCAGCAGCTTAGCGGTCAGGAACACTGAAGCTTTCTTT. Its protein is CASSLAVRNTEAFF.

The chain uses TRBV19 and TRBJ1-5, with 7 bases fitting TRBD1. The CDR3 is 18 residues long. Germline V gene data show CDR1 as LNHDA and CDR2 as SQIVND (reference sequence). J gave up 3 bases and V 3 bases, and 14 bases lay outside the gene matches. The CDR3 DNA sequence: TGTGCCAGTAGTATTGGTAGGTGGGGACAGTCAGTCAATCAGCCCCAGCATTTT. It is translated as CASSIGRWGQSVNQPQHF.

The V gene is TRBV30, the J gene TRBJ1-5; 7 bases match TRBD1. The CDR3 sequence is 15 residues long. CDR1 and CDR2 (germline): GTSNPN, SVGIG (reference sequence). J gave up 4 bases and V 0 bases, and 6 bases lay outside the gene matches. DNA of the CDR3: TGTGCCTGGAGTGTTCCGGACAGGAGGAATCAGCCCCAGCATTTT. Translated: CAWSVPDRRNQPQHF.